This T cell receptor (beta chain) was found in a study of early T cells in non-severe SARS-CoV-2 infection. At the level of the study: It was bulk RNA from unsorted whole blood that was sequenced, and the chains were unpaired. General study findings and limits: Anti-spike CD8 specificities were favored by VDJdb matching, whose results missed private and CD4 specificities.

Individual cDNA molecules each received unique molecular identifiers attached to them. MiXCR, run by TCRdb on the 5' RACE reads, gives a single entry per CDR3 protein. The repertoire holds about 34,000 distinct CDR3 sequences, around 5.6% seen once, with 7.6% in the top ten. In this sample, this clonotype turned up many times. Its cognate antigen is unknown. The CDR3 totals 16 residues. V lost 4 bases and J 2 bases, leaving 15 bases between the germline ends. Germline-derived CDR1 and CDR2 are LNHDA and SQIVND (reference sequence). Material: whole blood. V gene TRBV19 combines with J gene TRBJ1-5; a weak D match, TRBD1 (6 bases). This clonotype originated in an adult who was a healthcare worker with PCR-confirmed SARS-CoV-2 infection or an uninfected control (not recorded which). CDR3 sequence: CASSNQGIGGNQPQHF. The CDR3 DNA reads as TGTGCCAGTAGTAACCAGGGGATCGGGGGCAATCAGCCCCAGCATTTT.